This T cell receptor (beta chain) is from a study of T cell responses to AZD1222 COVID-19 vaccine. With V trimmed by 5 bases and J by 5 bases, 10 bases remained unmatched. Germline V CDR1 and CDR2: LGHDT, YNNKEL (reference sequence). The CDR3 loop spans 16 amino acids. Whole-study findings and limits: Only 5 to 7 AZD1222 recipients tested seropositive at baseline. When two AZD1222 doses had been given, Spike-specific TCR breadth and depth rose. Spike-wide vaccine-associated CD4 TCRs dominated at 160-218 and 743-854.

Assay: immunoSEQ multiplex PCR; the TCRdb copy retains only in-frame clones and omits some. The data show about 92,000 clones, approximately 90% seen once. Regarding this clone: As yet, its antigen is unknown.

The clonotype originates from an adult in good health. The chain carries TRBV3-1 (or the pseudogene TRBV3-2) and TRBJ2-5; 11 nucleotides agree with TRBD2. This sample comprised peripheral blood, obtained on day 0 of AZD1222 vaccination. The CDR3 loop is CASSSPTSGEVETQYF. In DNA, the CDR3 is TGTGCCAGCAGCTCCCCGACTAGCGGGGAGGTGGAGACCCAGTACTTC.